Shown below are 21 T cell receptor beta chains from a single sample sequenced in a study of blood T cells in healthy people across ages. A sample-barcoded 5' primer and a J-beta primer mix were used in a second PCR of about 7 to 11 cycles. Each CDR3 protein is one row after TCRdb ran MiXCR on the 5' RACE reads. The table records about 770,000 distinct CDR3 sequences, 40% to 50% of them present only once. Sequencing used blood. These TCRs come from a man aged 55 to 70 in good health.

The table lists this clonotype with a few counts. This rearrangement joins TRBV7-2 to TRBJ1-4; 7 nucleotides align to TRBD1. The V gene end was trimmed by 4 bases and the J gene end by 7 bases; junction bases not matched to a gene: 9. The CDR3 contains 15 residues. Germline CDR1 is SGHTA and CDR2 is FQGNSA. The DNA for the CDR3 is TGTGCCAGCAGCTCCGAACAGGGGAAGGCTGAAAAACTGTTTTTT. Its protein product is CASSSEQGKAEKLFF.

The chain has TRBV25-1 and TRBJ2-5; D could derive from TRBD1 or TRBD2 (5 bases each). Germline CDR1 is MGHDK and CDR2 is SYGVNS. Trimming removed 7 bases at V and 1 base at J, with 10 bases between. The CDR3 runs 13 residues. This CDR3 is CASIGTVQETQYF. The CDR3 DNA reads TGTGCCAGCATCGGGACGGTCCAAGAGACCCAGTACTTC.

The rearrangement uses TRBV7-9 and TRBJ2-7, with 7 bases identical to TRBD2. CDR3 length: 16 amino acids. Unmatched junction bases numbered 12, after V lost 2 bases and J lost 5 bases. Germline-derived CDR1 and CDR2 are SEHNR and FQNEAQ (reference sequence). The CDR3 loop reads CASSLPEETSFDEQYF. The CDR3 DNA reads TGTGCCAGCAGCTTACCGGAGGAGACTAGCTTTGACGAGCAGTACTTC.

The V call is TRBV20-1, the J call TRBJ2-3; D is uncertain. The length of the CDR3 is 16 residues. Germline values: CDR1 DFQATT, CDR2 SNEGSKA (reference sequence). Trimming left V 0 bases short and J 4 bases short, with 17 bases between. CDR3 DNA sequence: TGCAGTGCTAGAGATCGAAGAAGGCCGAGCGCAGATACGCAGTATTTT. Translated, it gives CSARDRRRPSADTQYF.

The chain couples TRBV19 to TRBJ2-7; weak D call: TRBD2 (6 bases). From germline, CDR1 is LNHDA and CDR2 SQIVND (reference sequence). The V gene lost 0 bases and the J gene lost 2 bases, with 17 bases spanning the gap. CDR3 length: 17 amino acids. CDR3 nucleotides: TGTGCCAGTAGTATAGACGGGTGGACGGGGACTCCCTACGAGCAGTACTTC. Its protein is CASSIDGWTGTPYEQYF.

This clonotype was counted a few times. This sequence joins TRBV20-1 and TRBJ2-4; 7 bases line up with TRBD1. V shed 3 bases and J 3 bases; nucleotides not matched to a gene: 20. The CDR3 runs 19 residues. The V gene's germline CDR1 is DFQATT and CDR2 SNEGSKA (reference sequence). In DNA, the CDR3 is TGCAGTGCTAGGCTCGCCGGGACAGCTCCTAATCACGGCAAAAACATTCAGTACTTC. Its protein is CSARLAGTAPNHGKNIQYF.

This chain connects TRBV10-3 to TRBJ2-3, with 12 positions matching TRBD2. CDR1 and CDR2 (germline): ENHRY, SYGVKD. This CDR3 region has 16 residues. Unmatched junction bases numbered 3, after V lost 0 bases and J lost 5 bases. CDR3 loop: CAISESGLAGRDTQYF. The CDR3 nucleotides are TGTGCCATCAGTGAGTCGGGACTAGCGGGTCGAGATACGCAGTATTTT.

The genes are TRBV5-5 and TRBJ1-1; TRBD1 aligns across 7 bases. The CDR3 extends over 14 amino acids. V lost 4 bases to trimming and J lost 1 base; unmatched junction nucleotides: 4. Germline-derived CDR1 and CDR2 are SGHKS and YYEKEE (reference sequence). This CDR3 is CASSIGTANTEAFF. CDR3 nucleotide sequence: TGTGCCAGCAGCATCGGGACAGCGAACACTGAAGCTTTCTTT.

V usage is TRBV5-1 and J usage is TRBJ1-2; TRBD1 matches at 9 bases. The germline CDR1 and CDR2 sequences are SGHRS and YFSETQ. The V gene end was trimmed by 2 bases and the J gene end by 5 bases; junction bases not matched to a gene: 4. The CDR3 has 14 residues. The CDR3 DNA follows: TGCGCCAGCAGCTTCGGACAGGGGTATTATGGCTACACCTTC. It codes for CASSFGQGYYGYTF.

The rearrangement joins TRBV27 to TRBJ2-1; D gene uncertain. CDR1 and CDR2 (germline): MNHEY, SMNVEV (reference sequence). With 8 bases removed from V and 8 bases from J, the gap between germline ends came to 22 bases. The CDR3 has 15 amino acids. In DNA, the CDR3 is TGTGCCAGCTGGGGTTCGACTGGGCCCCGGGATGAGCAGTTCTTC. Translation gives CASWGSTGPRDEQFF.

This clonotype was seen many times. The chain joins TRBV11-2 to TRBJ2-1, with D possibly matching TRBD2 (5 bases). Deletions cut 5 bases from V and 8 bases from J, with 13 bases between. CDR3 length: 13 residues. From germline, CDR1 is SGHAT and CDR2 FQNNGV. CDR3 sequence: CASSPSPGDEQFF. The CDR3 DNA follows: TGTGCCAGCAGCCCTAGCCCTGGGGATGAGCAGTTCTTC.

V gene TRBV20-1 combines with J gene TRBJ2-3, with 7 bases fitting TRBD2. This CDR3 region has 17 residues. The V and J ends lost 8 bases and 4 bases, in that order; junction bases with no gene match: 21. Germline V gene lookup returns CDR1 DFQATT and CDR2 SNEGSKA (reference sequence). For the CDR3, the DNA is TGCAGTCCCCTTGCGATAGCGGGCCCCGCTAGCGCAGATACGCAGTATTTT. This sequence encodes CSPLAIAGPASADTQYF.

The V call is TRBV24-1, the J call TRBJ2-1, with D possibly being TRBD1 or TRBD2 (5 bases each). With 3 bases removed from V and 4 bases from J, the gap between germline ends came to 15 bases. There are 16 residues in the CDR3. From germline, CDR1 is KGHDR and CDR2 SFDVKD. The CDR3 region has the DNA TGTGCCACCAGTGATGGACCGGGACGGACTTACAATGAGCAGTTCTTC. Translating gives CATSDGPGRTYNEQFF.

The chain links TRBV11-1 to TRBJ2-5, with 9 bases that match TRBD2. The CDR3 is 16 residues long. V shed 5 bases and J 2 bases; nucleotides not matched to a gene: 9. Looked up from germline, CDR1 is SGHAT and CDR2 is FQDESV (reference sequence). CDR3 in amino acids: CASSPIAGAQQETQYF. CDR3 DNA: TGTGCCAGCAGCCCGATAGCGGGGGCCCAGCAAGAGACCCAGTACTTC. The full variable domain, in which reference TRBV11-1 and TRBJ2-5 provide the parts outside the CDR3, is EAEVAQSPRYKITEKSQAVAFWCDPISGHATLYWYRQILGQGPELLVQFQDESVVDDSQLPKDRFSAERLKGVDSTLKIQPAELGDSAMYLCASSPIAGAQQETQYFGPGTRLLVL.

In this sample, this clonotype turned up once. The chain uses TRBV18 and TRBJ2-5; the D gene is possibly TRBD1 (6 bases). V was cut by 3 bases and J by 11 bases, with 25 bases left in between. The CDR3 spans 16 residues. CDR1 and CDR2 (germline): KGHSH, LQKENI. The CDR3 DNA is TGTGCCAGCTCACCCACTCCCGGGACACCCTACAATGAGCAGTACTTC. Protein: CASSPTPGTPYNEQYF.

This clonotype occurred once. The chain employs TRBV15 and TRBJ2-7; possibly TRBD2 for D (5 bases). The better agreement between TRBJ2-4 and the DNA end casts doubt on the J call. This CDR3 has 14 residues. In germline, CDR1 is LNHNV, CDR2 YYDKDF (reference sequence). CDR3 bases: TGTGCCACCAGCAGAGATCTCGGGGTTGGCATTCAGTACTTC. It specifies CATSRDLGVGIQYF.

The V call is TRBV11-3, the J call TRBJ2-3; 14 nucleotides line up with TRBD2. The trim removed 5 bases at V and 1 base at J, leaving 5 bases unmatched. The CDR3 has 17 amino acids. Germline CDR1 SGHNT, CDR2 YENEEA. CDR3 sequence (DNA): TGTGCCAGCAGCCGGACGGGACTAGCGGGGGGCACAGATACGCAGTATTTT. It is translated as CASSRTGLAGGTDTQYF.

This clonotype was observed once. The chain uses TRBV7-2 and TRBJ2-1; D assignment may be TRBD1 or TRBD2 (5 bases each). With the DNA end fitting TRBJ2-7 better, the J assignment may be wrong. The V gene's germline CDR1 is SGHTA and CDR2 FQGNSA. CDR3 length: 17 residues. The chain's CDR3 is CASSLVGGKSSYNEQYF. For the CDR3, the DNA is TGTGCCAGCAGCTTAGTTGGGGGTAAGAGCTCCTACAATGAGCAGTACTTC.

This chain connects TRBV9 to TRBJ2-7; weak D call: TRBD2 (5 bases). This CDR3 is built from 14 residues. The germline V gene has CDR1 SGDLS and CDR2 YYNGEE. V lost 0 bases to trimming and J lost 5 bases, with 12 bases between them. CDR3 nucleotides: TGTGCCAGCAGCGTAGTGGATAGCGTCAACGAGCAGTACTTC. Protein sequence: CASSVVDSVNEQYF.

The chain carries TRBV7-9 and TRBJ2-2; D not certain. Germline CDR1 reads SEHNR; CDR2 reads FQNEAQ (reference sequence). The CDR3 has 14 amino acids. Between the trimmed V and J ends, which lost 5 bases and 2 bases, there was a span of 9 bases. The CDR3 sequence: CASSPTPNTGELFF. The CDR3 DNA sequence: TGTGCCAGCAGCCCGACCCCTAACACCGGGGAGCTGTTTTTT.

CDR3 protein: CASSKQGFDYGYTF. CDR3 DNA sequence: TGTGCCAGCAGCAAACAGGGTTTCGACTATGGCTACACCTTC. V is TRBV7-2 and J is TRBJ1-2; TRBD1 is a possible D gene (6 bases). CDR1 and CDR2 from the germline V gene are SGHTA and FQGNSA. V was pared by 5 bases and J by 3 bases, with 13 bases between. This CDR3 is 14 amino acids long. The whole variable domain, filled in from reference TRBV7-2 and TRBJ1-2, reads GAGVSQSPSNKVTEKGKDVELRCDPISGHTALYWYRQSLGQGLEFLIYFQGNSAPDKSGLPSDRFSAERTGGSVSTLTIQRTQQEDSAVYLCASSKQGFDYGYTFGSGTRLTVV.